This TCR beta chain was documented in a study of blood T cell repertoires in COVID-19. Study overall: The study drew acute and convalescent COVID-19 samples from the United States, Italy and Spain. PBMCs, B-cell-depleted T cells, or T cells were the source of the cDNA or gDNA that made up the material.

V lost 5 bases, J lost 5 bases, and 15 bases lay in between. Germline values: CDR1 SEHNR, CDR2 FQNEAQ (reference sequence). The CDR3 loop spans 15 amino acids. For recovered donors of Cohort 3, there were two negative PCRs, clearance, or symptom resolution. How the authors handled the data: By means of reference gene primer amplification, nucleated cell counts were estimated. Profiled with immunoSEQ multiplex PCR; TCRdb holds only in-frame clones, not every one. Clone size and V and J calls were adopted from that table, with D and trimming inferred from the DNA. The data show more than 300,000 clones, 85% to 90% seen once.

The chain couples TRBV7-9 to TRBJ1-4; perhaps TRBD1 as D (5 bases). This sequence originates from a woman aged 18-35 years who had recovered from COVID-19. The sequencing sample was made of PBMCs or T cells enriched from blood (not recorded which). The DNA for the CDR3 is TGTGCCAGCAGCCCCCCCCTAGGGGTAAATGAAAAACTGTTTTTT. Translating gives CASSPPLGVNEKLFF. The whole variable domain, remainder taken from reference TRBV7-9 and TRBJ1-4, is DTGVSQNPRHKITKRGQNVTFRCDPISEHNRLYWYRQTLGQGPEFLTYFQNEAQLEKSRLLSDRFSAERPKGSFSTLEIQRTEQGDSAMYLCASSPPLGVNEKLFFGSGTQLSVL.